Sequencing of this TCR beta chain was carried out in a study of cytomegalovirus exposure and HLA in healthy donors. Study information: The 110 million or so unique TCR beta sequences, from 150 million to 200 million T cells, were found by an earlier analysis.

PCR amplification relied on 60 Vbeta primers (plus 13 Jbeta primers). Assay used: immunoSEQ multiplex PCR; TCRdb lists only in-frame clones, some missing. The sample includes 45,000 to 65,000 clones, approximately 70% of them seen just once. The sample taken for sequencing was PBMCs. The sequence was collected from a woman aged 45-59 years in good health and CMV-seropositive.

CDR3 residues: CASSQKPGQTNQPQHF. The CDR3 DNA follows: TGTGCCAGCAGTCAAAAGCCGGGACAGACCAATCAGCCCCAGCATTTT. This rearrangement joins TRBV27 to TRBJ1-5; 7 bases align to TRBD1. The J segment lost 3 bases and the V segment lost 5 bases, leaving 10 bases of the junction unmatched. The CDR3 runs 16 residues. CDR1 and CDR2 from the germline V gene are MNHEY and SMNVEV (reference sequence).